The 30 T cell receptor beta chains in this list originate from one sample, sequenced in a study of T cell responses to AZD1222 COVID-19 vaccine. Profiling relied on immunoSEQ multiplex PCR, and the TCRdb table lists in-frame clones only, not all of them. The sample lists 150,000 to 200,000 clones; around 90% were seen once. The material was peripheral blood, obtained 28 days after the second AZD1222 dose. The receptors shown here come from an adult who received the AZD1222 COVID-19 vaccine.

In nucleotides, the CDR3 is TGTGCCAGCAGCCAAGGAACTAACACCGGGGAGCTGTTTTTT. The encoded protein is CASSQGTNTGELFF. This rearrangement joins TRBV7-9 to TRBJ2-2; no clear D gene. Germline V CDR1 and CDR2: SEHNR, FQNEAQ (reference sequence). The CDR3 runs to 14 residues. The V and J ends lost 5 bases and 2 bases respectively, with 9 bases between them. The full variable domain, its missing parts supplied by reference TRBV7-9 and TRBJ2-2, is DTGVSQNPRHKITKRGQNVTFRCDPISEHNRLYWYRQTLGQGPEFLTYFQNEAQLEKSRLLSDRFSAERPKGSFSTLEIQRTEQGDSAMYLCASSQGTNTGELFFGEGSRLTVL.

CDR3 nucleotides: TGTGCCAGCAGCTTAGTCGGGACAGGGAATGAAAAACTGTTTTTT. Amino acid sequence: CASSLVGTGNEKLFF. This chain uses TRBV7-9 with TRBJ1-4; TRBD1 agrees at 9 bases. Per the germline V gene, CDR1 is SEHNR and CDR2 is FQNEAQ (reference sequence). The CDR3 extends over 15 amino acids. V was pared by 1 base and J by 5 bases, with 2 bases of the junction left unmatched.

The chain couples TRBV7-2 to TRBJ1-1; D gene ambiguous. Per germline, CDR1 SGHTA and CDR2 FQGNSA. The CDR3 runs 13 residues. Deletions cut 2 bases from V and 5 bases from J, with 9 bases between. Here the CDR3 reads CASSLSARTEAFF. CDR3 nucleotides: TGTGCCAGCAGCTTATCGGCGCGGACTGAAGCTTTCTTT.

This clone was seen a few times. The V gene is TRBV18, the J gene TRBJ1-5; TRBD1 matches 9 bases. Germline CDR1 KGHSH, CDR2 LQKENI. This CDR3 has 16 amino acids. The V segment lost 3 bases and the J segment 7 bases; nucleotides outside the gene matches: 10. CDR3 amino acids: CASSPPGQGRSQPQHF. The CDR3, as DNA: TGTGCCAGCTCACCCCCGGGACAGGGAAGAAGCCAGCCCCAGCATTTT.

This clone occurred a few times. Different DNA sequences within this sample yield the same CDR3. The chain has TRBV5-1 and TRBJ2-7; 9 positions match TRBD1. CDR1 is SGHRS, CDR2 YFSETQ, per germline. V gave up 4 bases and J gave up 4 bases; unmatched junction bases: 6. The length of the CDR3 is 14 residues. The CDR3 DNA follows: TGCGCCAGCAGCCCCGGGACAGGGACTTACGAGCAGTACTTC. This gives the protein CASSPGTGTYEQYF.

The chain recombines TRBV4-3 with TRBJ1-2, with TRBD1 matching 9 bases. V lost 3 bases and J lost 10; bases outside the gene matches: 3. The CDR3 is 12 amino acids. Germline V CDR1 and CDR2: LGHNA, YSLEER. In DNA, the CDR3 is TGCGCCAGCAGCCACCGGACAGGGGACTACACCTTC. It encodes CASSHRTGDYTF.

This clone was observed a few times. The chain links TRBV4-1 to TRBJ1-4, with D possibly TRBD1 on 5 matching bases. Germline V gene data show CDR1 as MGHRA and CDR2 as YSYEKL. This CDR3 contains 14 residues. With 3 bases removed from V and 16 bases from J, the gap between germline ends came to 21 bases. CDR3 loop: CASSQGSGTQGRFF. Written as DNA, the CDR3 is TGCGCCAGCAGCCAGGGTTCCGGGACCCAAGGAAGGTTTTTT.

This clone was found once. This chain uses TRBV28 with TRBJ1-2; D remains unclear. The ends were cut back, 5 bases at V and 0 bases at J, with 13 bases in the middle. The CDR3 extends over 15 amino acids. The germline gives CDR1 MDHEN, CDR2 SYDVKM. CDR3: CASSQAGATNYGYTF. The DNA for the CDR3 is TGTGCCAGCAGTCAGGCGGGAGCCACTAACTATGGCTACACCTTC.

The chain couples TRBV9 to TRBJ1-4; 7 nucleotides match TRBD1. Trimming took 0 bases from V and 4 from J; bases not matched to a gene: 6. The V gene's germline CDR1 is SGDLS and CDR2 YYNGEE. The CDR3 has 16 amino acids. CDR3 nucleotides: TGTGCCAGCAGCGTAGGGGGACAGACTTTTAATGAAAAACTGTTTTTT. It is translated as CASSVGGQTFNEKLFF. Supplemented by reference TRBV9 and TRBJ1-4, the full variable domain reads DSGVTQTPKHLITATGQRVTLRCSPRSGDLSVYWYQQSLDQGLQFLIQYYNGEERAKGNILERFSAQQFPDLHSELNLSSLELGDSALYFCASSVGGQTFNEKLFFGSGTQLSVL.

The chain is built from TRBV24-1 and TRBJ2-2, with 7 nucleotides matching TRBD2. With V trimmed by 5 bases and J by 4 bases, 0 bases remained unmatched. CDR3 length: 13 residues. Germline CDR1 is KGHDR and CDR2 is SFDVKD. The CDR3 DNA follows: TGTGCCACCAGTGGCGGGGGCACCGGGGAGCTGTTTTTT. Amino acid sequence: CATSGGGTGELFF.

The genes are TRBV4-1 and TRBJ2-2; no firm D call. CDR3 length equals 17 residues. Trimming stripped 0 bases from V and 0 bases from J, with 11 bases between. Germline V gene lookup returns CDR1 MGHRA and CDR2 YSYEKL. The CDR3 region is CASSQEFRASNTGELFF. In nucleotides, the CDR3 is TGCGCCAGCAGCCAAGAGTTCCGAGCCTCGAACACCGGGGAGCTGTTTTTT.

The V call is TRBV5-8, the J call TRBJ2-7; TRBD1 might be the D (6 bases). V lost 1 base and J 4 bases, leaving 9 bases between the germline ends. CDR1 is SGHTS, CDR2 YDEGEE, per germline. The CDR3 runs 13 residues. CDR3 nucleotides: TGTGCCAGCAGCTTGCTACAGGGTTACGAGCAGTACTTC. It encodes CASSLLQGYEQYF.

The rearrangement links TRBV10-3 to TRBJ2-3; weak D call: TRBD2 (5 bases). This CDR3 is 14 amino acids long. Germline lookup yields CDR1 ENHRY and CDR2 SYGVKD. V lost 7 bases, J lost 2 bases, and 13 bases lay in between. The CDR3 sequence is CAINLRDDTDTQYF. For the CDR3, the DNA is TGTGCCATCAATCTACGGGATGACACAGATACGCAGTATTTT.

Of note for this clone: The junction differs from germline at one of its ends, possibly a read error. The CDR3 is CSAYDQLYF. CDR3 nucleotides: TGCAGTGCTTACGATCAGCTTTACTTC. This chain connects TRBV20-1 to TRBJ1-2; D is uncertain. The CDR3 length is 9 residues. Germline V CDR1 and CDR2: DFQATT, SNEGSKA (reference sequence).

The chain recombines TRBV18 with TRBJ2-1; weak D call: TRBD2 (7 bases). This CDR3 has 17 amino acids. Germline CDR1 reads KGHSH; CDR2 reads LQKENI. V was clipped by 1 base and J by 7 bases, with 20 bases between them. CDR3 nucleotide sequence: TGTGCCAGCTCACCACGGCCCTCCAGCGGGACATCAAATGAGCAGTTCTTC. Protein product: CASSPRPSSGTSNEQFF.

This clone was recorded once. J is TRBJ1-2 and V is TRBV30; no definite D call. The germline V gene encodes CDR1 GTSNPN and CDR2 SVGIG (reference sequence). The CDR3 totals 13 residues. The V and J ends lost 0 bases and 8 bases respectively, with 13 bases between them. The CDR3 loop reads CAWSVTVLGGYTF. The CDR3 bases are TGTGCCTGGAGTGTAACGGTACTAGGCGGCTACACCTTC.

The J gene is TRBJ2-1, the V gene TRBV29-1, with 7 bases fitting TRBD1. CDR3 length: 11 residues. The germline CDR1 and CDR2 sequences are SQVTM and ANQGSEA. The trim removed 7 bases at V and 9 bases at J, leaving 6 bases unmatched. The CDR3 loop is CSAKRGPEQFF. Here the CDR3 DNA reads TGCAGCGCAAAAAGGGGGCCTGAGCAGTTCTTC.

The rearrangement uses TRBV6-5 and TRBJ1-1, with TRBD1 as a possible D gene (6 bases). Trimming stripped 4 bases from V and 0 bases from J, with 9 bases between. Germline V gene data show CDR1 as MNHEY and CDR2 as SVGAGI. The CDR3 extends over 14 amino acids. The CDR3 sequence: CASSWGGLNTEAFF. DNA of the CDR3: TGTGCCAGCAGTTGGGGGGGCCTGAACACTGAAGCTTTCTTT.

The chain links TRBV6-6 to TRBJ2-5; maybe TRBD1 (5 bases). The V and J ends lost 7 bases and 5 bases respectively, with 20 bases between them. The germline V gene has CDR1 MNHNY and CDR2 SVGAGI (reference sequence). The CDR3 spans 15 residues. CDR3 in amino acids: CASIMGLVGLETQYF. The CDR3 DNA reads TGTGCCAGCATCATGGGGCTAGTGGGGCTGGAGACCCAGTACTTC.

J is TRBJ2-2 and V is TRBV5-1; 9 nucleotides agree with TRBD1. In germline, CDR1 is SGHRS, CDR2 YFSETQ. V dropped 0 bases and J dropped 3; count of bases not matched to a gene: 3. The CDR3 consists of 16 residues. CDR3 in DNA: TGCGCCAGCAGCTTGGGACAGGGGGGCGACACCGGGGAGCTGTTTTTT. Amino acids: CASSLGQGGDTGELFF.

In its sample, this clone was seen once. The chain combines TRBV28 with TRBJ1-2; possible D gene TRBD1, 6 bases. This CDR3 has 14 residues. V was clipped by 2 bases and J by 4 bases, with 11 bases between them. CDR1 is MDHEN and CDR2 is SYDVKM in the germline V gene. Written as DNA, the CDR3 is TGTGCCAGCAGTTTAGGGGGCACGCCCTATGGCTACACCTTC. Encoded protein: CASSLGGTPYGYTF.

The chain employs TRBV7-6 and TRBJ1-5; D uncertain. This CDR3 spans 13 amino acids. Germline CDR1 reads SGHVS; CDR2 reads FNYEAQ. V lost 1 base and J 4 bases, leaving 5 bases between the germline ends. CDR3 amino acids: CASSLGRNQPQHF. The CDR3 coding sequence is TGTGCCAGCAGCTTAGGCCGGAATCAGCCCCAGCATTTT.

This chain uses TRBV10-3 with TRBJ2-1, with a weak D call TRBD2 (6 bases). Trimming left V 6 bases short and J 1 base short, with 22 bases between. The CDR3 spans 18 residues. From germline, CDR1 is ENHRY and CDR2 SYGVKD. CDR3 nucleotide sequence: TGTGCCATCAGGGGGGACTTTTCAAACGGTGGATCCTACAATGAGCAGTTCTTC. It yields the protein CAIRGDFSNGGSYNEQFF.

This sequence joins TRBV5-6 and TRBJ2-5, with D possibly being TRBD2 (6 bases). The CDR3 loop spans 16 amino acids. The germline CDR1 and CDR2 sequences are SGHDT and YYEEEE. Trimming took off 4 bases at V and 4 bases at J, with 20 bases between the two ends. The CDR3 reads CASSREGRGERETQYF. The CDR3 nucleotides read TGTGCCAGCAGCCGCGAAGGGCGCGGGGAGAGAGAGACCCAGTACTTC.

V usage is TRBV27 and J usage is TRBJ2-1; D could derive from TRBD1 or TRBD2 (5 bases each). Trimming cost V 5 bases and J 0 bases, with 17 bases left between them. From germline, CDR1 is MNHEY and CDR2 SMNVEV (reference sequence). The CDR3 loop spans 17 amino acids. CDR3: CASSPFRGSSSYNEQFF. CDR3 in DNA: TGTGCCAGCAGTCCCTTTCGGGGCAGCAGCTCCTACAATGAGCAGTTCTTC.

The chain links TRBV27 to TRBJ2-3, with TRBD2 matching over 9 bases. The germline CDR1 and CDR2 sequences are MNHEY and SMNVEV (reference sequence). The length of the CDR3 is 18 residues. V trimming: 5 bases; J trimming: 4 bases; junction bases outside the gene matches: 16. Here the CDR3 DNA reads TGTGCCAGCAGTCCCCCCGGGATGGCGGGGGGGCCGGCAGATACGCAGTATTTT. Translated: CASSPPGMAGGPADTQYF.

V and J are TRBV5-1 and TRBJ2-1; D perhaps matches TRBD1 (6 bases). The CDR3 has 15 residues. Trimming cost V 4 bases and J 0 bases, with 11 bases left between them. From germline, CDR1 is SGHRS and CDR2 YFSETQ. The CDR3 nucleotides are TGCGCCAGCAGCCTTGTAGGGGGCTCCTACAATGAGCAGTTCTTC. It translates to CASSLVGGSYNEQFF.

Only one count was recorded for this clone. The chain employs TRBV18 and TRBJ2-7; unclear D gene. The CDR3 contains 11 residues. The V end lost 3 bases, the J end lost 6 bases, and 6 bases lay between the germline ends. From germline, CDR1 is KGHSH and CDR2 LQKENI. The CDR3, as DNA: TGTGCCAGCTCACCCGAGAGCGAGCAGTACTTC. Its translation: CASSPESEQYF.

This chain links TRBV9 with TRBJ1-1; D is unresolved. The CDR3 covers 13 residues. Germline assignment: CDR1 SGDLS and CDR2 YYNGEE. V was pared by 2 bases and J by 3 bases, with 8 bases between. CDR3 in amino acids: CASSVEGDTEAFF. The CDR3 region has the DNA TGTGCCAGCAGCGTGGAGGGAGACACTGAAGCTTTCTTT. Variable domain in full (rest from reference TRBV9 and TRBJ1-1): DSGVTQTPKHLITATGQRVTLRCSPRSGDLSVYWYQQSLDQGLQFLIQYYNGEERAKGNILERFSAQQFPDLHSELNLSSLELGDSALYFCASSVEGDTEAFFGQGTRLTVV.

This clone has a handful of counts. The chain carries TRBV4-1 and TRBJ2-4; 16 nucleotides agree with TRBD2. Germline V gives CDR1 MGHRA, CDR2 YSYEKL. V lost 4 bases, J lost 0 bases, and 9 bases stayed unmatched. There are 20 residues in the CDR3. The CDR3 loop is CASSLPGLAGGQIAKNIQYF. The CDR3 bases are TGCGCCAGCAGCCTCCCGGGACTAGCGGGGGGGCAGATAGCCAAAAACATTCAGTACTTC.